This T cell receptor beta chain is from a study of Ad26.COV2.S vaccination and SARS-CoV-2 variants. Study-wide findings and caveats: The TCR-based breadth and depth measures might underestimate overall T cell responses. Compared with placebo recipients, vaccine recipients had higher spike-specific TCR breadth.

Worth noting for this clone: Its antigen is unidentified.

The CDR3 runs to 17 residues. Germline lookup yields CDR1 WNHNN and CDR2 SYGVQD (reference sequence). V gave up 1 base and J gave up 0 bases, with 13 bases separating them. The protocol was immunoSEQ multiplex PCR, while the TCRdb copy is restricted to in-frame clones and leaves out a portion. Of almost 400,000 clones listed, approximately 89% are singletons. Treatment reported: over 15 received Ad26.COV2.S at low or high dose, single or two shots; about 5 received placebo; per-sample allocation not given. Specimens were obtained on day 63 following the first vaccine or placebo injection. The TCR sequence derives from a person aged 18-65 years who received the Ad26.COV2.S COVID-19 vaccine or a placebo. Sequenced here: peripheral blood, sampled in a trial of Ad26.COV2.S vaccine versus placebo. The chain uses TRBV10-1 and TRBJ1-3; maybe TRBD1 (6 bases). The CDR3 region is CASSECGGRFSGNTIYF. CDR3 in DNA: TGCGCCAGCAGTGAGTGTGGGGGCCGGTTCTCTGGAAACACCATATATTTT.